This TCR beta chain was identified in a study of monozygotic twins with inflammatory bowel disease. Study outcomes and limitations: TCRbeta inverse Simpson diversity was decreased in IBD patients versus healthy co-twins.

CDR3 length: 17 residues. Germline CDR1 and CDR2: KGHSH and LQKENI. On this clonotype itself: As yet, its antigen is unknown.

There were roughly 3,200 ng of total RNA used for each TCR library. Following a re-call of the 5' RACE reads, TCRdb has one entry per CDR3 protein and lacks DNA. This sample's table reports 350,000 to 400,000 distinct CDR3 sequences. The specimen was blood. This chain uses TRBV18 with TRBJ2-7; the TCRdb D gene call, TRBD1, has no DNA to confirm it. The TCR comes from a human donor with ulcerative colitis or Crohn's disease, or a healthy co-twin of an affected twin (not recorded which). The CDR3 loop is CASSPPSVGGGVGEQYF.